These 14 T cell receptor beta chains came from one sample sequenced in a study of brain T cells in children with intractable seizures (dated by TCRdb to the early 2020s). Library preparation employed the immunoSEQ multiplex PCR assay. TCRdb took this table from immuneACCESS and kept in-frame rearrangements with V and J called. Such tables lack part of the clones; where checked against another copy, unresolved V genes explain under half of the gap, and the rest is unexplained. This sample lists roughly 80,000 clones; 90% to 95% were detected once. Jointly, the top ten make up about 1.4% of the sample. The time point tag for this specimen amounts to: resected brain tissue, or blood drawn just prior to surgery. The input for sequencing was peripheral blood, taken at surgery. Receptor source: a boy in the first two years of life with tuberous sclerosis and intractable seizures.

J is TRBJ1-2 and V is TRBV30; unclear D gene. The germline V gene encodes CDR1 GTSNPN and CDR2 SVGIG (reference sequence). Trimming cost V 4 bases and J 2 bases, with 11 bases left between them. This CDR3 is 13 amino acids long. The CDR3 nucleotides are TGTGCCTGGACCCCTGACACCAACTATGGCTACACCTTC. It specifies CAWTPDTNYGYTF.

This sequence joins TRBV6-5 and TRBJ1-2; D is undetermined. This CDR3 spans 13 amino acids. Germline assignment: CDR1 MNHEY and CDR2 SVGAGI. V lost 7 bases to trimming and J lost 0 bases, with 9 bases between them. The CDR3 sequence is CASTWAPNYGYTF. The CDR3 DNA is TGTGCCAGCACCTGGGCCCCTAACTATGGCTACACCTTC.

This sequence joins TRBV2 and TRBJ1-4; D is possibly TRBD1 (5 bases). V lost 5 bases and J 5 bases, leaving 15 bases between the germline ends. Germline V lookup: CDR1 SNHLY, CDR2 FYNNEI. This CDR3 is 15 amino acids long. In DNA form, the CDR3 reads TGTGCCAGCAGTTCGGAAAACCGGGGGAATGAAAAACTGTTTTTT. Protein sequence: CASSSENRGNEKLFF.

This chain joins TRBV21-1 and TRBJ2-6; the table assigns TRBD2, which was not confirmed against the DNA. TRBV21-1 is a pseudogene. The CDR3 spans 16 residues. The CDR3 sequence is CASSKYGGSGANVLTF. The CDR3 nucleotides are TGTGCCAGCAGCAAATACGGGGGCTCTGGGGCCAACGTCCTGACTTTC.

This rearrangement joins TRBV4-1 to TRBJ2-7; 15 bases map to TRBD2. Germline assignment: CDR1 MGHRA and CDR2 YSYEKL. V shed 1 base and J 3 bases; nucleotides not matched to a gene: 1. The CDR3 consists of 16 residues. This chain's CDR3 is CASSQGGLAGGYEQYF. Written as DNA, the CDR3 is TGCGCCAGCAGCCAAGGGGGACTAGCGGGGGGCTACGAGCAGTACTTC.

The V call is TRBV12-3 or TRBV12-4, the J call TRBJ2-2; D uncertain. Trimming removed 1 base at V and 8 bases at J, with 5 bases between. The CDR3 length is 12 residues. The CDR3 DNA sequence: TGTGCCAGCAGTTTAGGGACGGGGGAGCTGTTTTTT. Encoded protein: CASSLGTGELFF.

V usage is TRBV4-1 and J usage is TRBJ2-6; weak D call: TRBD1 (7 bases). In germline, CDR1 is MGHRA, CDR2 YSYEKL. This CDR3 has 18 residues. V was clipped by 4 bases and J by 1 base, with 17 bases between them. CDR3 coding DNA: TGCGCCAGCAGCCCTAGACAGGGCGGGGCATCTGGGGCCAACGTCCTGACTTTC. Its translation is CASSPRQGGASGANVLTF.

The CDR3 DNA follows: TGTGCCAGTAGTATAGGAGCGGGGGTTAGCACAGATACGCAGTATTTT. Its protein product is CASSIGAGVSTDTQYF. V gene TRBV19 combines with J gene TRBJ2-3, with TRBD2 identical over 8 bases. Unmatched junction bases numbered 3, after V lost 1 base and J lost 0 bases. The CDR3 has 16 amino acids. Germline values: CDR1 LNHDA, CDR2 SQIVND (reference sequence).

This clone was found once. The chain couples TRBV15 to TRBJ1-2; the D gene is possibly TRBD1 (5 bases). This CDR3 has 14 residues. CDR1 and CDR2 from the germline V gene are LNHNV and YYDKDF (reference sequence). V was clipped by 4 bases and J by 4 bases, with 13 bases between them. The CDR3 sequence: CATSKPDRPYGYTF. For the CDR3, the DNA is TGTGCCACCAGCAAACCCGACAGACCCTATGGCTACACCTTC.

This clone has only a few counts. The V gene is TRBV27, the J gene TRBJ2-1; 13 bases map to TRBD2. This CDR3 is built from 16 residues. Trimming took 3 bases from V and 7 from J; bases not matched to a gene: 6. CDR1 is MNHEY, CDR2 SMNVEV, per germline (reference sequence). CDR3 bases: TGTGCCAGCAGTTTTGGGACTAGCGGGACCTTTAATGAGCAGTTCTTC. Protein sequence: CASSFGTSGTFNEQFF.

The V and J genes are TRBV9 and TRBJ2-7; no clear D gene. Germline loops: CDR1 SGDLS, CDR2 YYNGEE. This CDR3 is 13 amino acids long. V was cut by 4 bases and J by 0 bases, with 8 bases left in between. The CDR3: CASSSQDSYEQYF. The CDR3 region has the DNA TGTGCCAGCAGCTCTCAGGACTCCTACGAGCAGTACTTC.

The V gene is TRBV19, the J gene TRBJ2-3; 11 bases agree with TRBD2. Germline CDR1 LNHDA, CDR2 SQIVND (reference sequence). The CDR3 loop spans 14 amino acids. J was trimmed by 0 bases and V by 9 bases; bases with no gene match: 2. CDR3 amino acids: CASRTSGSTDTQYF. The CDR3 nucleotides read TGTGCCAGCCGGACTAGCGGGAGCACAGATACGCAGTATTTT.

This chain joins TRBV9 and TRBJ2-1, with TRBD2 as a possible D gene (5 bases). The CDR3 loop spans 15 amino acids. V was clipped by 0 bases and J by 7 bases, with 14 bases between them. Germline assignment: CDR1 SGDLS and CDR2 YYNGEE. As DNA, the CDR3 is TGTGCCAGCAGCGTAGCAGAAGGAGGTAGGAATGAGCAGTTCTTC. Its translation is CASSVAEGGRNEQFF.

The chain links TRBV6-7 to TRBJ1-1; 7 bases fit TRBD1. TRBV6-7 is labeled an ORF, and its function is uncertain. V shed 2 bases, J shed 0 bases, and the junction held 0 bases outside the gene matches. CDR3 length: 14 amino acids. CDR3 region: CASSYRGLNTEAFF. The CDR3 nucleotides read TGTGCCAGCAGTTACAGGGGGCTGAACACTGAAGCTTTCTTT.